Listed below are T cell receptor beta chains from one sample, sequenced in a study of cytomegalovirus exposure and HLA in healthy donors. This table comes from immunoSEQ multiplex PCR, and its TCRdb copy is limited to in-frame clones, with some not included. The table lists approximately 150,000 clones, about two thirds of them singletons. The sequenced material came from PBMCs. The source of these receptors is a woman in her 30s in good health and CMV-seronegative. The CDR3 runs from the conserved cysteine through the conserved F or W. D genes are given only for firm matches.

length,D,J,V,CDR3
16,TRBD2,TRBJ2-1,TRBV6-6,CASRPRGEASYNEQFF
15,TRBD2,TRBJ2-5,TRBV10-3,CAISRSGTSKETQYF
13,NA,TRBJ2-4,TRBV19,CACKPHSKNIQYF
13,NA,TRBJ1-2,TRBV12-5,CASGLHKSGGYTF
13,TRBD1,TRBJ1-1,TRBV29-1,CSAQPTGIAEAFF
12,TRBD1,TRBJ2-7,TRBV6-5,CASRGQGYEQYF
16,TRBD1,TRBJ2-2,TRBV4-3,CASSQDPTGPTGELFF
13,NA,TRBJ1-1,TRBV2,CASKRGGDTEAFF
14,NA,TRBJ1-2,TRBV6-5,CASSYHSGLNGYTF
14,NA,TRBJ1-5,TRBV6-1,CASVVAVSNQPQHF
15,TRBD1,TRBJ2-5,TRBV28,CASNLRDRYQETQYF
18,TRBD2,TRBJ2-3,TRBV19,CASGRGPGLAEFTDTQYF
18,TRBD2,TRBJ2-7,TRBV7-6,CASSSTVGLAESSYEQYF
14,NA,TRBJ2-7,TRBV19,CASSPPGVLYEQYF
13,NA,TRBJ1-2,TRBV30,CAMLETVSYGYTF
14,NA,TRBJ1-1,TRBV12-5,CASGLGGPNTEAFF
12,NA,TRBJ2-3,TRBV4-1,CASSPNTDTQYF
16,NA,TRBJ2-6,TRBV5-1,CASSTRRGSGANVLTF
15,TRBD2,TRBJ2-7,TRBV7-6,CASSSAGLADYEQYF
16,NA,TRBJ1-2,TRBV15,CATSSRTGLRNYGYTF
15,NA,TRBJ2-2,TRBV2,CASRESTGLTGELFF
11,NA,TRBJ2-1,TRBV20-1,CSVSIRNEQFF
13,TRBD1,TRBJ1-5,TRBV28,CATGRGPGQPQHF
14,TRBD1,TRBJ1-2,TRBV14,CASSQWQGDYGYTF
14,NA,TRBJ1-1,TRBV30,CAWSRQRMNTEAFF
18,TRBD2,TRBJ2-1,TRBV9,CASSVHPARGRTYNEQFF
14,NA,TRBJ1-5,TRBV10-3,CAISTSGGNQPQHF
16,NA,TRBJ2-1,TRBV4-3,CASSQEGGSSYNEQFF
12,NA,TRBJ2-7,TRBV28,CASTSTSYEQYF
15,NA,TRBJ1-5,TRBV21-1,CASSKRQGSNQPQHF
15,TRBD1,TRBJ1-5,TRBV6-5,CASSRTGVGNQPQHF
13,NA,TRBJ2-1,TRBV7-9,CASSPWGSNEQFF
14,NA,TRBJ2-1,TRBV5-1,CASSELGPQNEQFF
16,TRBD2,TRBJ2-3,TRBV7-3,CASSPQPSGSTNTQYF
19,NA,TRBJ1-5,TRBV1,CTSSQDPGQRPPSNQPQHF
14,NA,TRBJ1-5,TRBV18,CASSPRQSNQPQHF
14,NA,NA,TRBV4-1,CASSQSGGGDEQYF
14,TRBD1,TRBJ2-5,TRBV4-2,CASSKSQGIETQYF
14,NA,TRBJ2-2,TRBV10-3,CAISYTNPGGELFF
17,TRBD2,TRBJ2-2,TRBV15,CATSREGTSGRSGELFF
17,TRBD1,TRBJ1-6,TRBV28,CASSSPGQGRSNSPLHF
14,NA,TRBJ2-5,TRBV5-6,CASSLVGAGETQYF
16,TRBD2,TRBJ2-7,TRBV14,CASSPASWTSYYEQYF
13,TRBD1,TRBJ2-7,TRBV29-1,CSVEGQGLYEQYF